This T cell receptor (beta chain) derives from a study of CD8 T cells in ankylosing spondylitis (dated by TCRdb to 2016 to 2017). About the study as a whole: T cell receptor beta repertoires were profiled in healthy donors and ankylosing spondylitis patients so that disease-linked TCR variants could be found. The whole study cohort included over a hundred healthy donors and some 27 ankylosing spondylitis patients. Peripheral blood samples were taken, and synovial fluid was additionally collected from ankylosing spondylitis patients. Here is what the overall study found, with its caveats: A TCR beta motif of 8 or 9 highly homologous amino acid variants appeared characteristic of blood from ankylosing spondylitis patients. Some TCR beta motif variants had previously been reported in synovial fluid and blood of reactive arthritis patients, which suggested common disease-initiation mechanisms. The disease-linked clones had a CD8+ phenotype and were found at relatively low frequencies in peripheral blood. According to the report, matched synovial fluid samples from ankylosing spondylitis patients were significantly enriched for the disease-linked clones.

The germline V gene yields MDHEN for CDR1 and SYDVKM for CDR2. V trim: 5 bases; J trim: 7 bases; unmatched bases: 6. The CDR3 goes from the cysteine to the phenylalanine over 14 residues. The kept DNA is CDR3 alone, 42 bases in frame from the first base. The sequencer was an Illumina HiSeq 2500. TCR beta libraries were prepared by quantitative 5'-RACE with molecular barcodes. Per the source publication's procedure: A new computational method based on a probabilistic model of VDJ rearrangement was used to identify disease-linked TCR variants. TCRdb reran the public reads through fastp at Q25 and MiXCR, keeping productive beta chains. A single entry per CDR3 protein holds the most common genes and DNA from its merged rows. None of the V and J calls come from the authors' own analysis; TCRdb made them. The table for this sample lists roughly 190,000 distinct CDR3 sequences; 9.5% to 15% of them were counted only once. The top ten clonotypes cover approximately 16% of the sample.

The table lists this clonotype with many counts. Its recognized antigen is unknown. No qualities accompany the bases; no much larger clone lies one base away. The receptor comes from a male donor with ankylosing spondylitis or in good health (not recorded which). Sequencing input: blood, either unsorted or a sorted T cell fraction (not recorded which). The sequence joins TRBV28 to TRBJ2-7; TRBD1 matches 12 bases in the middle. The nucleotide sequence reads TGTGCCAGCAGTGCCGGGACAGGGGGCCTAGAGCAGTACTTC. Translated, it reads CASSAGTGGLEQYF.